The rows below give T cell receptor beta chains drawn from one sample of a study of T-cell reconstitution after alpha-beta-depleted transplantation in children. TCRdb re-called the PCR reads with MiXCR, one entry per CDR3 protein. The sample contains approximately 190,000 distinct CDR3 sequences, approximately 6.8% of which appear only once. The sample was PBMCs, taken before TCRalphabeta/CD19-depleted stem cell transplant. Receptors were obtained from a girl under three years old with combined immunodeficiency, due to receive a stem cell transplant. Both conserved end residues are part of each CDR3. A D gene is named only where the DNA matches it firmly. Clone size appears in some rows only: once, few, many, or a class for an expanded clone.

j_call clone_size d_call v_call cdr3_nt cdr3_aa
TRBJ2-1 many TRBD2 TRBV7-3 TGTGCCAGCAGCGAGCGGGAGGGTTCCTACAATGAGCAGTTCTTC CASSEREGSYNEQFF
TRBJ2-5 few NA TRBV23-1 TGCGCCAGCAGTCACCAGACCCAGTACTTC CASSHQTQYF
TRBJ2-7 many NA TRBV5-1 TGCGCCAGCAGCTTGTGGGCTCCGGATCGAGTGGAGCAGTACTTC CASSLWAPDRVEQYF
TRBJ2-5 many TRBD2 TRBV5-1 TGCGCCAGCCGCTTCGGGGGGTCCGAGACCCAGTACTTC CASRFGGSETQYF
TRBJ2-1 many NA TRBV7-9 TGTGCCAGCAGCTGGGGGTTCAATGAGCAGTTCTTC CASSWGFNEQFF
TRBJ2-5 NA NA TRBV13 TGTGTCAGCAGCTTAGAAGGCAGGGTACGGCAAGAGACCCAGTACTTC CVSSLEGRVRQETQYF
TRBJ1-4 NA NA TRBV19 TGTGCCAGTAGTCCGAACAGGATAGTTAACGAAAAACTGTTTTTT CASSPNRIVNEKLFF
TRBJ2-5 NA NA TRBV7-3 TGTGCCAGCAGCTTAAGCCAGACGGGGACCCAGTACTTC CASSLSQTGTQYF
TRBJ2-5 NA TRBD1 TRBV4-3 TGCGCCAGCAGCCAAGTAGCGGGGACAGGGGGCGAGCAAGAGACCCAGTACTTC CASSQVAGTGGEQETQYF
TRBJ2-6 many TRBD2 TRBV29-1 TGCAGCGTTGGGGAACTAGCGGGAGACTCTGGGGCCAACGTCCTGACTTTC CSVGELAGDSGANVLTF
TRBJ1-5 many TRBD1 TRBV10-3 TGTGCCTCTCAACGAGGGGGCGGCAATCAGCCCCAGCATTTT CASQRGGGNQPQHF
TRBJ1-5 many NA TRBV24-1 TGTGCCACCAGTGAACTACGGAGCAATCAGCCCCAGCATTTT CATSELRSNQPQHF
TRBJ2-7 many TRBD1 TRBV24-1 TGTGCCACCAGTGATGAGGACAGGGTCCACGAGCAGTACTTC CATSDEDRVHEQYF
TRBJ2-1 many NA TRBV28 TGTGCCAGCAGCCCCCGGACCACCTACAATGAGCAGTTCTTC CASSPRTTYNEQFF
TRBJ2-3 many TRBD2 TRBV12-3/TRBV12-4 TGTGCCAGCAACGAAAGACTAGCTCTTTCAGATACGCAGTATTTT CASNERLALSDTQYF
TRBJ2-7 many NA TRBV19 TGTGCCACCTCCGAACGGGAATACTACGAGCAGTACTTC CATSEREYYEQYF
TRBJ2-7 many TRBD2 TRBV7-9 TGTGCCAGCAGCTCATCCGGGACTAGCGGGGGAGATATGCAGTACTTC CASSSSGTSGGDMQYF
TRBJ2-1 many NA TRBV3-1 TGTGCCAGCAGGCGGGACAGCAGCTCCTACAATGAGCAGTTCTTC CASRRDSSSYNEQFF
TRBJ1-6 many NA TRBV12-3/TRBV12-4 TGTGCCGGATCTACAGGGAATTCACCCCTCCACTTT CAGSTGNSPLHF
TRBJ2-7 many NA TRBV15 TGTGCCACCAGCAGAGTTTTAACAGCCTACGAGCAGTACTTC CATSRVLTAYEQYF